A single sample gave rise to the 30 T cell receptor beta chains below, sequenced in a study of identical twins. Via MiXCR, TCRdb re-called the 5' RACE reads, giving one row per CDR3 protein. The sample carries about 570,000 distinct CDR3 sequences, approximately 10% recorded once. These data were likewise used in another study, on yellow fever vaccine responses in identical twins.

Specimen: PBMCs. The source of these receptors is a woman between 18 and 30 years old in good health.

Only a few counts were recorded for this clonotype. The J gene is TRBJ2-6, the V gene TRBV14, with D hard to call. Germline V gene sequence: CDR1 SGHDN, CDR2 FVKESK. Deletions cut 3 bases from V and 4 bases from J, with 4 bases between. CDR3 size: 13 residues. This CDR3 is CASSHAGANVLTF. The CDR3 coding sequence is TGTGCCAGCAGCCATGCCGGGGCCAACGTCCTGACTTTC.

In its sample, this clonotype was seen many times. The chain is built from TRBV7-8 and TRBJ2-1, with D uncertain. Germline-derived CDR1 and CDR2 are SGHVS and FQNEAQ. The CDR3 contains 15 residues. Trimming stripped 6 bases from V and 10 bases from J, with 22 bases between. CDR3 DNA sequence: TGTGCCAGCAGGCCGCCAAGGGATCCGGCATGGGAGCAGTTCTTC. Translating gives CASRPPRDPAWEQFF.

This clonotype was counted ten times or more. The chain joins TRBV5-1 to TRBJ2-3; 11 nucleotides agree with TRBD2. The CDR3 contains 15 residues. CDR1 and CDR2 (germline): SGHRS, YFSETQ. V dropped 5 bases and J dropped 5; count of bases not matched to a gene: 7. This CDR3 reads CASSDSGGAGDTQYF. DNA of the CDR3: TGCGCCAGCAGTGATAGCGGGGGGGCAGGAGATACGCAGTATTTT.

This clonotype was counted between two and nine times. The V gene is TRBV5-6, the J gene TRBJ1-2; D possibly corresponds to TRBD1 (5 bases). This CDR3 region has 15 residues. CDR1 and CDR2 (germline): SGHDT, YYEEEE. V dropped 4 bases and J dropped 5 bases, with 18 bases sitting between them. CDR3 DNA: TGTGCCAGCAGCCCAACCGTGGGACGGTGGTATGGCTACACCTTC. It yields the protein CASSPTVGRWYGYTF. Based on the CDR3 plus reference TRBV5-6 and TRBJ1-2, the full variable domain is DAGVTQSPTHLIKTRGQQVTLRCSPKSGHDTVSWYQQALGQGPQFIFQYYEEEERQRGNFPDRFSGHQFPNYSSELNVNALLLGDSALYLCASSPTVGRWYGYTFGSGTRLTVV.

This clonotype was seen a few times. V and J are TRBV11-2 and TRBJ2-7; TRBD2 is a possible D gene (7 bases). The CDR3 loop spans 19 amino acids. Trimming removed 2 bases at V and 0 bases at J, with 23 bases between. The germline gives CDR1 SGHAT, CDR2 FQNNGV. The CDR3 sequence is CASSLLRGGGGQYSYEQYF. The CDR3 nucleotides read TGTGCCAGCAGCTTACTGCGCGGAGGGGGGGGGCAGTACTCCTACGAGCAGTACTTC.

This clonotype was found a few times. V usage is TRBV27 and J usage is TRBJ2-1; tentatively, D is TRBD2 (6 bases). This CDR3 has 15 amino acids. V shed 4 bases and J shed 7 bases, with 17 bases lying between them. Per the germline V gene, CDR1 is MNHEY and CDR2 is SMNVEV (reference sequence). The CDR3 DNA is TGTGCCAGCAGTTCAGTGGAGGGTTTTGATAATGAGCAGTTCTTC. Protein product: CASSSVEGFDNEQFF.

The rearrangement joins TRBV5-1 to TRBJ2-7; D may be TRBD2 (5 bases). Trimming stripped 4 bases from V and 2 bases from J, with 10 bases between. In germline, CDR1 is SGHRS, CDR2 YFSETQ. CDR3 size: 13 residues. This CDR3 reads CASSEGFAYEQYF. The CDR3 nucleotides read TGCGCCAGCAGCGAGGGATTTGCCTACGAGCAGTACTTC.

The J gene is TRBJ2-3, the V gene TRBV10-1; D is unclear. The CDR3 is 15 residues long. V was shortened by 3 bases and J by 1 base, with 11 bases between the two germline ends. Per the germline V gene, CDR1 is WNHNN and CDR2 is SYGVQD (reference sequence). CDR3 nucleotides: TGCGCCAGCAGTGAATCCGGAGTCCGCACAGATACGCAGTATTTT. Residues: CASSESGVRTDTQYF.

This clonotype was picked up many times. The rearrangement links TRBV10-3 to TRBJ2-2; D may be TRBD1 (6 bases). The CDR3 sequence is 17 residues long. V was pared by 7 bases and J by 5 bases, with 23 bases between. Germline values: CDR1 ENHRY, CDR2 SYGVKD. CDR3 in DNA: TGTGCCATCAATCGGGCAGGGGCCCCAGTGGGGACCGGGGAGCTGTTTTTT. Its translation is CAINRAGAPVGTGELFF.

This clonotype was detected a few times. V gene TRBV20-1 combines with J gene TRBJ2-1; D is uncertain. Germline values: CDR1 DFQATT, CDR2 SNEGSKA (reference sequence). Trimming stripped 6 bases from V and 4 bases from J, with 10 bases between. This CDR3 comprises 12 residues. The DNA of the CDR3 is TGCAGTGCCCAGGACCCTTACAATGAGCAGTTCTTC. Protein: CSAQDPYNEQFF.

In its sample, this clonotype was seen many times. The gene calls are TRBV3-1 and TRBJ2-2; D unclear. V was clipped by 6 bases and J by 1 base, with 12 bases between them. Germline V gene data show CDR1 as LGHDT and CDR2 as YNNKEL (reference sequence). CDR3 length: 15 amino acids. The DNA of the CDR3 is TGTGCCAGCAGAACCGGGCCCTGGAACACCGGGGAGCTGTTTTTT. Protein product: CASRTGPWNTGELFF. The full variable domain, in which reference TRBV3-1 and TRBJ2-2 provide the parts outside the CDR3, is DTAVSQTPKYLVTQMGNDKSIKCEQNLGHDTMYWYKQDSKKFLKIMFSYNNKELIINETVPNRFSPKSPDKAHLNLHINSLELGDSAVYFCASRTGPWNTGELFFGEGSRLTVL.

In this sample, this clonotype turned up a few times. The rearrangement uses TRBV5-1 and TRBJ2-7, with 10 positions matching TRBD1. CDR3 length: 15 residues. V was clipped by 0 bases and J by 5 bases; unmatched bases: 5. CDR1 and CDR2 (germline): SGHRS, YFSETQ. CDR3 in DNA: TGCGCCAGCAGCTTGGGCGGGACAGGGGAACACGAGCAGTACTTC. As protein: CASSLGGTGEHEQYF.

This clonotype has only a few counts. V gene TRBV20-1 combines with J gene TRBJ1-2; 7 bases are shared with TRBD1. This CDR3 spans 13 amino acids. Trimming took 1 base from V and 2 from J; bases not matched to a gene: 1. Germline lookup yields CDR1 DFQATT and CDR2 SNEGSKA (reference sequence). The CDR3 protein is CSARGQGNYGYTF. CDR3 DNA: TGCAGTGCTAGAGGACAGGGCAACTATGGCTACACCTTC.

This clonotype showed up just a few times. The J gene is TRBJ2-6, the V gene TRBV11-1; tentative D call: TRBD2 (5 bases). Trimming shortened V by 3 bases and J by 0 bases, and 15 bases separated the two germline ends. This CDR3 has 18 residues. Germline CDR1 and CDR2: SGHAT and FQDESV (reference sequence). CDR3 region: CASSFFRDYDSGANVLTF. The DNA of the CDR3 is TGTGCCAGCAGCTTTTTCCGGGATTACGACTCTGGGGCCAACGTCCTGACTTTC.

The chain has TRBV12-3 or TRBV12-4 and TRBJ2-5; D ambiguous. The V gene lost 4 bases and the J gene lost 6 bases, with 9 bases spanning the gap. This CDR3 spans 12 amino acids. The CDR3 is CASSSGPKTQYF. The DNA of the CDR3 is TGTGCCAGCAGTTCGGGTCCGAAGACCCAGTACTTC.

This clonotype occurred a few times. The rearrangement links TRBV6-2 or TRBV6-3 to TRBJ1-1; TRBD1 matches 7 bases. J was trimmed by 8 bases and V by 6 bases; bases with no gene match: 3. The germline CDR1 and CDR2 sequences are MNHEY and SVGEGT. The CDR3 has 11 amino acids. The CDR3: CASRTTGEAFF. The CDR3 DNA is TGTGCCAGCAGAACGACAGGGGAAGCTTTCTTT.

The CDR3 nucleotides are TGTGCCAGCAGCCCTTCAACCGGGAGGGAAAAACTGTTTTTT. This translates into CASSPSTGREKLFF. The gene calls are TRBV11-2 and TRBJ1-4, with D hard to call. The CDR3 sequence is 14 residues long. The germline V gene encodes CDR1 SGHAT and CDR2 FQNNGV. The ends were cut back, 5 bases at V and 8 bases at J, with 15 bases in the middle.

This clonotype showed up just a few times. The rearrangement joins TRBV5-6 to TRBJ2-7; a possible D gene is TRBD1 (6 bases). Germline V gene lookup returns CDR1 SGHDT and CDR2 YYEEEE. V dropped 0 bases and J dropped 3 bases, with 19 bases sitting between them. The CDR3 has 17 residues. CDR3 in amino acids: CASSLAVGQGRDYEQYF. The CDR3 DNA reads as TGTGCCAGCAGCTTGGCCGTAGGGCAGGGGCGTGACTACGAGCAGTACTTC.

This chain uses TRBV15 with TRBJ2-5; 7 bases agree with TRBD1. The CDR3 runs to 15 residues. Looked up from germline, CDR1 is LNHNV and CDR2 is YYDKDF (reference sequence). V dropped 3 bases and J dropped 3; count of bases not matched to a gene: 7. Here the CDR3 DNA reads TGTGCCACCAGCAGCCCCGGGACAGTGGAAGAGACCCAGTACTTC. It specifies CATSSPGTVEETQYF.

This clonotype was seen more than once but under ten times. A read error may account for a junction end that differs from germline. The chain combines TRBV20-1 with TRBJ2-7; 11 bases match TRBD2. The CDR3 runs to 17 residues. The germline CDR1 and CDR2 sequences are DFQATT and SNEGSKA (reference sequence). CDR3 nucleotide sequence: TGCTGTGCTAGCGCGTGGCTAGCGGGGGGCCTCGGCTACGAGCAGTACTTC. Protein sequence: CCASAWLAGGLGYEQYF.

The chain links TRBV25-1 to TRBJ2-1, with no clear D. The V gene lost 3 bases and the J gene lost 9 bases, with 15 bases spanning the gap. Germline CDR1 MGHDK, CDR2 SYGVNS. CDR3 length: 14 residues. The CDR3 DNA sequence: TGTGCCAGCAGTGAGGTGATGGGGTTTGTTGAGCAGTTCTTC. Encoded protein: CASSEVMGFVEQFF.

In this sample, this clonotype turned up a few times. This chain connects TRBV12-3 or TRBV12-4 to TRBJ2-6; D is tentatively TRBD1 or TRBD2 (7 bases each). V was clipped by 5 bases and J by 0 bases, with 23 bases between them. This CDR3 spans 20 amino acids. The CDR3 bases are TGTGCCAGCAGTGTCAGCAGGGGGGGAAAGGACCCCTCTGGGGCCAACGTCCTGACTTTC. Its translation is CASSVSRGGKDPSGANVLTF.

This clonotype was counted only a few times. DNA for the CDR3: TGCAGCGCCGAAGGCCCAACCGGGGCTCAAGAGACCCAGTACTTC. This codes for CSAEGPTGAQETQYF. V gene TRBV29-1 combines with J gene TRBJ2-5; D tentatively fits TRBD1 or TRBD2 (5 bases each). The V and J ends lost 7 bases and 2 bases respectively, with 20 bases between them. This CDR3 is 15 amino acids long. Germline V gene data show CDR1 as SQVTM and CDR2 as ANQGSEA.

This clonotype has more than one count but fewer than ten. CDR3: CSASRGSGTDTQYF. The CDR3 DNA reads TGCAGTGCTAGTAGGGGGTCGGGCACAGATACGCAGTATTTT. J is TRBJ2-3 and V is TRBV20-1, with D possibly TRBD1 on 6 matching bases. Deletions cut 3 bases from V and 1 base from J, with 11 bases between. Per the germline V gene, CDR1 is DFQATT and CDR2 is SNEGSKA (reference sequence). The CDR3 is 14 amino acids.

This clonotype was seen ten or more times. CDR3 DNA: TGTGCCAGCAGCCAAGAAAAGGTCAGGTCTAACTATGGCTACACCTTC. Translating it yields CASSQEKVRSNYGYTF. The V gene is TRBV3-1, the J gene TRBJ1-2; no clear D gene. There are 16 residues in the CDR3. Trimming removed 0 bases at V and 0 bases at J, with 11 bases between. The germline CDR1 and CDR2 sequences are LGHDT and YNNKEL (reference sequence).

This clonotype has ten or more counts. The rearrangement uses TRBV3-1 and TRBJ2-7; D perhaps matches TRBD2 (5 bases). Germline lookup yields CDR1 LGHDT and CDR2 YNNKEL (reference sequence). V was cut by 4 bases and J by 2 bases, with 9 bases left in between. This CDR3 region has 13 residues. The CDR3 loop reads CASSLRTAYEQYF. DNA of the CDR3: TGTGCCAGCAGCCTTCGGACTGCCTACGAGCAGTACTTC.

This chain connects TRBV7-3 to TRBJ2-3; 7 bases map to TRBD1. Germline CDR1 reads SGHTA; CDR2 reads FQGTGA. The CDR3 has 15 amino acids. V was clipped by 5 bases and J by 4 bases; unmatched bases: 9. This CDR3 reads CASSPGRGLSDTQYF. Here the CDR3 DNA reads TGTGCCAGCAGCCCCGGCAGGGGGTTGTCAGATACGCAGTATTTT.

This clonotype was counted at least ten times. V gene TRBV10-2 combines with J gene TRBJ2-1, with D possibly TRBD2 on 6 matching bases. Germline CDR1 is WSHSY and CDR2 is SAAADI. V gave up 1 base and J gave up 7 bases, with 11 bases separating them. The CDR3 covers 14 residues. CDR3 sequence reads: CASSELGGGNEQFF. The CDR3 nucleotides read TGCGCCAGCAGTGAGTTGGGGGGTGGGAATGAGCAGTTCTTC.

This clonotype has ten or more counts. This rearrangement joins TRBV7-3 to TRBJ2-3, with D unclear. CDR1 is SGHTA, CDR2 FQGTGA, per germline. The CDR3 has 15 residues. V shed 1 base and J shed 0 bases, with 8 bases lying between them. The CDR3 DNA follows: TGTGCCAGCAGCTTAATGCAGGCTAGCACAGATACGCAGTATTTT. It codes for CASSLMQASTDTQYF.

The sample holds a few counts of this clonotype. The rearrangement links TRBV5-1 to TRBJ2-2; D is unresolved. Trimming pared 2 bases from V and 3 bases from J, leaving 11 bases between. The CDR3 sequence is 15 residues long. In germline, CDR1 is SGHRS, CDR2 YFSETQ. CDR3 protein: CASSFKGIDTGELFF. DNA for the CDR3: TGCGCCAGCAGCTTTAAGGGCATCGACACCGGGGAGCTGTTTTTT.